The rows below give T cell receptor beta chains drawn from one sample of a study of OX40 agonist ivuxolimab in advanced cancers. Produced via immunoSEQ multiplex PCR; TCRdb's table is partial and in-frame only. The sample lists about 62,000 clones, about four fifths occurring once. The sequencing used CD4+ or CD8+ T cells sorted from blood, collected in a trial of the OX40 agonist ivuxolimab. The receptor source for this set is an adult with an advanced solid tumor such as melanoma, head and neck, liver or kidney cancer. CDR3s include the opening cysteine and the closing phenylalanine or tryptophan. D genes are given only for firm matches. Size is omitted from some rows. Given values are once, few, many or a class for expanded clones.

cdr3_nt: TGCGCCAGCAGCCATCGCCAGGGAGGACTGGGAGGCTACACCTTC; cdr3_aa: CASSHRQGGLGGYTF; v_call: TRBV4-1; d_call: .; clone_size: once; j_call: TRBJ1-2
cdr3_nt: TGTGCCAGCAGTTTAGGGTCCGGCCACAATGAGCAGTTCTTC; cdr3_aa: CASSLGSGHNEQFF; v_call: TRBV27; d_call: .; clone_size: few; j_call: TRBJ2-1
cdr3_nt: TGTGCCAGCTCACCAGTCGGGGGAAACACTGAAGCTTTCTTT; cdr3_aa: CASSPVGGNTEAFF; v_call: TRBV18; d_call: .; clone_size: .; j_call: TRBJ1-1
cdr3_nt: TGTGCCAGCAGCCCCCTCGGGACTAGCGGGTACAATGAGCAGTTCTTC; cdr3_aa: CASSPLGTSGYNEQFF; v_call: TRBV7-6; d_call: TRBD2; clone_size: few; j_call: TRBJ2-1
cdr3_nt: TGTGCCAGCAGTTACTCGCTGAACACTGAAGCTTTCTTT; cdr3_aa: CASSYSLNTEAFF; v_call: TRBV6-5; d_call: .; clone_size: .; j_call: TRBJ1-1
cdr3_nt: TGTGCCAGCAGCCCGCTTGGGGAAGAGCAGTACTTC; cdr3_aa: CASSPLGEEQYF; v_call: TRBV7-9; d_call: .; clone_size: few; j_call: TRBJ2-7
cdr3_nt: TGTGCCAGCAGCCAAACAGGGGGCTTTGGTGAGACCCAGTACTTC; cdr3_aa: CASSQTGGFGETQYF; v_call: TRBV14; d_call: TRBD1; clone_size: .; j_call: TRBJ2-5
cdr3_nt: TGCGCCAGCAGCCCCCCTAGGGGGGGGGATTACAATGAGCAGTTCTTC; cdr3_aa: CASSPPRGGDYNEQFF; v_call: TRBV5-1; d_call: .; clone_size: .; j_call: TRBJ2-1
cdr3_nt: TGTGCCAGCAGCGTAGTCGGAGCGTTGAGCTCTGGAAACACCATATATTTT; cdr3_aa: CASSVVGALSSGNTIYF; v_call: TRBV9; d_call: .; clone_size: .; j_call: TRBJ1-3
cdr3_nt: TGTGCCTCACGGGGGGGTAGCTCCTACAATGAGCAGTTCTTC; cdr3_aa: CASRGGSSYNEQFF; v_call: TRBV6-5; d_call: TRBD2; clone_size: .; j_call: TRBJ2-1
cdr3_nt: TGTGCCAGCGGCCTAGGGACTAGCGGGACTCAGGGGGAGACCCAGTACTTC; cdr3_aa: CASGLGTSGTQGETQYF; v_call: TRBV9; d_call: TRBD2; clone_size: .; j_call: TRBJ2-5
cdr3_nt: TGTGCCAGCAGTTGGGTCTCTGGGGCCAACGTCCTGACTTTC; cdr3_aa: CASSWVSGANVLTF; v_call: TRBV27; d_call: .; clone_size: .; j_call: TRBJ2-6
cdr3_nt: TGTGCCAGCAGTGAAGAGTCGGGGCCCTACAATGAGCAGTTCTTC; cdr3_aa: CASSEESGPYNEQFF; v_call: TRBV2; d_call: .; clone_size: few; j_call: TRBJ2-1
cdr3_nt: TGTGCCAGCAGTTCACTCAAGGAGGGTAGCAATCAGCCCCAGCATTTT; cdr3_aa: CASSSLKEGSNQPQHF; v_call: TRBV27; d_call: .; clone_size: once; j_call: TRBJ1-5
cdr3_nt: TGTGCCAGTAGTCTGGACAGTTCAGAGCATCAGCCCCAGCATTTT; cdr3_aa: CASSLDSSEHQPQHF; v_call: TRBV19; d_call: .; clone_size: .; j_call: TRBJ1-5
cdr3_nt: TGTGCCAGCAGCCCCGGGCTGGGCACAGATACGCAGTATTTT; cdr3_aa: CASSPGLGTDTQYF; v_call: TRBV9; d_call: .; clone_size: .; j_call: TRBJ2-3
cdr3_nt: TGTGCCAGCAGTGAATTGAGGGCTAGACAAGAGACCCAGTACTTC; cdr3_aa: CASSELRARQETQYF; v_call: TRBV25-1; d_call: .; clone_size: .; j_call: TRBJ2-5
cdr3_nt: TGTGCCAGTGCTCGGGACAGGGGAGTGTCTGGGGCCAACGTCCTGACTTTC; cdr3_aa: CASARDRGVSGANVLTF; v_call: TRBV19; d_call: TRBD1; clone_size: .; j_call: TRBJ2-6
cdr3_nt: TGTGCCAGTAGTACCGCTGGGGCATCTACCTACGAGCAGTACTTC; cdr3_aa: CASSTAGASTYEQYF; v_call: TRBV19; d_call: .; clone_size: .; j_call: TRBJ2-7
cdr3_nt: TGTGCCTGGAGTGTCCTAGGCCCCAACGCCGGGGAGCTGTTTTTT; cdr3_aa: CAWSVLGPNAGELFF; v_call: TRBV30; d_call: .; clone_size: .; j_call: TRBJ2-2
cdr3_nt: TGCAGTGCTCCAAGGGGAGAGACCCAGTACTTC; cdr3_aa: CSAPRGETQYF; v_call: TRBV20-1; d_call: .; clone_size: once; j_call: TRBJ2-5
cdr3_nt: TGCGCCAGCAGCTTGGATCAGGGCAAGAACAATGAGCAGTTCTTC; cdr3_aa: CASSLDQGKNNEQFF; v_call: TRBV5-1; d_call: .; clone_size: .; j_call: TRBJ2-1
cdr3_nt: TGTGCCAGCAGTAACAGGGGACATGGAAACACCATATATTTT; cdr3_aa: CASSNRGHGNTIYF; v_call: TRBV6-1; d_call: TRBD1; clone_size: .; j_call: TRBJ1-3
cdr3_nt: TGTGCCAGCAGCTTAGGAGCCAGGGGAGGTGGCTACACCTTC; cdr3_aa: CASSLGARGGGYTF; v_call: TRBV11-2; d_call: .; clone_size: .; j_call: TRBJ1-2
cdr3_nt: TGCGCCAGCAGCTTGGTGGGCAGGGGAGAGCAAGAGACCCAGTACTTC; cdr3_aa: CASSLVGRGEQETQYF; v_call: TRBV5-1; d_call: .; clone_size: .; j_call: TRBJ2-5
cdr3_nt: TGTGCCAGCAGCGTAAGAGGTGGGAATGAGGAGCAGTACTTC; cdr3_aa: CASSVRGGNEEQYF; v_call: TRBV9; d_call: .; clone_size: once; j_call: TRBJ2-7
cdr3_nt: TGTGCCAGCAGTTTGAGGGACGGCTACGAGCAGTACTTC; cdr3_aa: CASSLRDGYEQYF; v_call: TRBV27; d_call: .; clone_size: .; j_call: TRBJ2-7
cdr3_nt: TGTGCCAGCAGCTTCATCGGGAATTCACCCCTCCACTTT; cdr3_aa: CASSFIGNSPLHF; v_call: TRBV7-8; d_call: .; clone_size: .; j_call: TRBJ1-6
cdr3_nt: TGTGCCAGCAGCTCCGGGACAGGGGCTGGCAATCAGCCCCAGCATTTT; cdr3_aa: CASSSGTGAGNQPQHF; v_call: TRBV7-9; d_call: TRBD1; clone_size: few; j_call: TRBJ1-5
cdr3_nt: TGTGCCAGTAGTGTACAGGGTTCCGAAACCGGGGAGCTGTTTTTT; cdr3_aa: CASSVQGSETGELFF; v_call: TRBV19; d_call: .; clone_size: .; j_call: TRBJ2-2
cdr3_nt: TGTGCCACCAGGACTAGCGGGACAGATACGCAGTATTTT; cdr3_aa: CATRTSGTDTQYF; v_call: TRBV28; d_call: TRBD2; clone_size: .; j_call: TRBJ2-3
cdr3_nt: TGTGCCAGCAGGGGGACAGGAGGAATAGCTTTCTTT; cdr3_aa: CASRGTGGIAFF; v_call: TRBV6-5; d_call: TRBD1; clone_size: .; j_call: TRBJ1-1
cdr3_nt: TGTGCCAGCAGTATGGCAGGGTCAATCTACGAGCAGTACTTC; cdr3_aa: CASSMAGSIYEQYF; v_call: TRBV27; d_call: .; clone_size: .; j_call: TRBJ2-7
cdr3_nt: TGTGCCAGCAGTCAGGGTGCAAGTCAGAGAGATACGCAGTATTTT; cdr3_aa: CASSQGASQRDTQYF; v_call: TRBV28; d_call: .; clone_size: once; j_call: TRBJ2-3
cdr3_nt: TGCGCCAGCAGCCAAGAAGGCTGGGGGACGAACACTGAAGCTTTCTTT; cdr3_aa: CASSQEGWGTNTEAFF; v_call: TRBV4-3; d_call: .; clone_size: few; j_call: TRBJ1-1
cdr3_nt: TGTGCAAGTCGCTTCACCCGACAAAGATATCCGGGACGCCCGGTCTTGGGGGACTTC; cdr3_aa: CASRFTRQRYPGRPVLGDF; v_call: TRBV12-2; d_call: .; clone_size: .; j_call: TRBJ2-7
cdr3_nt: TGTGCCAGCAGTGAAGTAGGTAGGACTAGCGGGAGGGCACGGAAAGATGAGCAGTTCTTC; cdr3_aa: CASSEVGRTSGRARKDEQFF; v_call: TRBV6-1; d_call: TRBD2; clone_size: .; j_call: TRBJ2-1
cdr3_nt: TGTGCCAGCAGCCCCACCGGGACGACCCCCTATAATTCACCCCTCCACTTT; cdr3_aa: CASSPTGTTPYNSPLHF; v_call: TRBV7-2; d_call: .; clone_size: once; j_call: TRBJ1-6
cdr3_nt: TGTGCCAGCAGCTCGAGACTAGGACAGGGGATAGGGCAGTACTTC; cdr3_aa: CASSSRLGQGIGQYF; v_call: TRBV7-2; d_call: TRBD1; clone_size: .; j_call: TRBJ2-7
cdr3_nt: TGCAGCGTGAGGGACGGAGGCTACACCTTC; cdr3_aa: CSVRDGGYTF; v_call: TRBV29-1; d_call: .; clone_size: .; j_call: TRBJ1-2
cdr3_nt: TGCGCCAGCAGCCAAGGAACGGGACAGGGGGCTCTGTCAGGCTACACCTTC; cdr3_aa: CASSQGTGQGALSGYTF; v_call: TRBV4-1; d_call: TRBD1; clone_size: once; j_call: TRBJ1-2
cdr3_nt: TGCGCCAGCAGACTTCCGGGACACGGCACTGAAGCTTTCTTT; cdr3_aa: CASRLPGHGTEAFF; v_call: TRBV10-2; d_call: .; clone_size: .; j_call: TRBJ1-1
cdr3_nt: TGTGCCAGCAGTGGCCAGCCGAACACTGAAGCTTTCTTT; cdr3_aa: CASSGQPNTEAFF; v_call: TRBV2; d_call: .; clone_size: .; j_call: TRBJ1-1
cdr3_nt: TGCGCCAGCAGCCAGCCAGTAGCCTCTAGCGGGAGGGCCTCAAGCACAGATACGCAGTATTTT; cdr3_aa: CASSQPVASSGRASSTDTQYF; v_call: TRBV4-1; d_call: TRBD2; clone_size: few; j_call: TRBJ2-3
cdr3_nt: TGTGCCAGCAGCTTAGCCGAGGACAGGGTCGGTCTTAGAGAGACCCAGTACTTC; cdr3_aa: CASSLAEDRVGLRETQYF; v_call: TRBV7-2; d_call: TRBD1; clone_size: .; j_call: TRBJ2-5
cdr3_nt: TGTGCCAGCAGCTTTGGTTCGGAGGACAAATATGGCTACACCTTC; cdr3_aa: CASSFGSEDKYGYTF; v_call: TRBV7-2; d_call: .; clone_size: once; j_call: TRBJ1-2
cdr3_nt: TGTGCCAGCAGTTCCACCGGCACAGCCCCTATGAGCTACACCTTC; cdr3_aa: CASSSTGTAPMSYTF; v_call: TRBV27; d_call: .; clone_size: .; j_call: TRBJ1-2
cdr3_nt: TGTGCCAGCAGGGGACAGGGTATGAACTATGGCTACACCTTC; cdr3_aa: CASRGQGMNYGYTF; v_call: TRBV6-6; d_call: TRBD1; clone_size: .; j_call: TRBJ1-2
cdr3_nt: TGTGCCAGCAGCTTGGGACCCTATGGCTACACCTTC; cdr3_aa: CASSLGPYGYTF; v_call: TRBV5-6; d_call: .; clone_size: .; j_call: TRBJ1-2
cdr3_nt: TGCGCCAGCAGCTCCGGACAGACGTACATGAACACTGAAGCTTTCTTT; cdr3_aa: CASSSGQTYMNTEAFF; v_call: TRBV5-1; d_call: .; clone_size: .; j_call: TRBJ1-1
cdr3_nt: TGTGCCAGCAGCCCCCGGACAGGCCCTGGGGGAAACACCATATATTTT; cdr3_aa: CASSPRTGPGGNTIYF; v_call: TRBV7-2; d_call: TRBD1; clone_size: few; j_call: TRBJ1-3
cdr3_nt: TGTGCCAGCAGTCCCCTCCGGGACAGGACGTCCTACGAGCAGTACTTC; cdr3_aa: CASSPLRDRTSYEQYF; v_call: TRBV28; d_call: TRBD1; clone_size: once; j_call: TRBJ2-7
cdr3_nt: TGTGCCAGCAGCTTAGCCGGGGCTAAGCTCGAGACCCAGTACTTC; cdr3_aa: CASSLAGAKLETQYF; v_call: TRBV7-2; d_call: .; clone_size: once; j_call: TRBJ2-5
cdr3_nt: TGTGCCAGCAGCCCCCGGGACACACTCGAGCAGTACTTC; cdr3_aa: CASSPRDTLEQYF; v_call: TRBV5-5; d_call: .; clone_size: .; j_call: TRBJ2-7
cdr3_nt: TGCAGCGTTGAGGCGGGGAGGGGTGACAATGAGCAGTTCTTC; cdr3_aa: CSVEAGRGDNEQFF; v_call: TRBV29-1; d_call: TRBD2; clone_size: .; j_call: TRBJ2-1
cdr3_nt: TGTGCCAGCAGCTCCCTCCGGGACGGAACATACATGAACACTGAAGCTTTCTTT; cdr3_aa: CASSSLRDGTYMNTEAFF; v_call: TRBV5-5; d_call: .; clone_size: few; j_call: TRBJ1-1
cdr3_nt: TGTGCTAGTGGCCCGGGCCCCCTCAATGAGCAGTTCTTC; cdr3_aa: CASGPGPLNEQFF; v_call: TRBV12-5; d_call: .; clone_size: many; j_call: TRBJ2-1
cdr3_nt: TGTGCCATCATGGGCCCCGAAGCGGACTATGGCTACACCTTC; cdr3_aa: CAIMGPEADYGYTF; v_call: TRBV10-3; d_call: .; clone_size: .; j_call: TRBJ1-2
cdr3_nt: TGTGCCAGCAGTATCGAGATCGGACAGAGCAATCAGCCCCAGCATTTT; cdr3_aa: CASSIEIGQSNQPQHF; v_call: TRBV28; d_call: .; clone_size: .; j_call: TRBJ1-5
cdr3_nt: TGCAGTGCTAGAGATGGTCTTTTATGGGACTTC; cdr3_aa: CSARDGLLWDF; v_call: TRBV20-1; d_call: .; clone_size: .; j_call: TRBJ2-7